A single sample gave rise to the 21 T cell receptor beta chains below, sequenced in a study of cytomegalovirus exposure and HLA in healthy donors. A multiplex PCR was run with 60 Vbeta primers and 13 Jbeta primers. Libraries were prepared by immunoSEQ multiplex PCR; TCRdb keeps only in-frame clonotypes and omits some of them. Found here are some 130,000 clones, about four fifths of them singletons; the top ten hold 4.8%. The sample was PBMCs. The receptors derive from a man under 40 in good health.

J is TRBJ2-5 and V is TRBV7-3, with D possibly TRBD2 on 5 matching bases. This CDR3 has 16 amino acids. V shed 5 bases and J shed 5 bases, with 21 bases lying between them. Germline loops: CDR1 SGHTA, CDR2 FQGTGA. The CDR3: CASSQGSTTSGETQYF. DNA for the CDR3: TGTGCCAGCAGCCAAGGGTCGACTACCTCCGGGGAGACCCAGTACTTC.

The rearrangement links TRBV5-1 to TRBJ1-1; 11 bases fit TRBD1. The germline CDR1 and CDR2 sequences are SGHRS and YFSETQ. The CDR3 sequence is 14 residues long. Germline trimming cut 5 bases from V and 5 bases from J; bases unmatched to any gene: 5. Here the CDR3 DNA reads TGCGCCAGCAGATCCGGACAGGGGGCAACTGAAGCTTTCTTT. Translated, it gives CASRSGQGATEAFF.

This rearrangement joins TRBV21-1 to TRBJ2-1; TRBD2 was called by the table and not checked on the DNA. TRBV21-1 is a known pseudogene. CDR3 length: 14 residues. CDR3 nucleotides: TGTGCCAGCCCGGGGTCCCTCAGCTACAATGAGCAGTTCTTC. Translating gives CASPGSLSYNEQFF.

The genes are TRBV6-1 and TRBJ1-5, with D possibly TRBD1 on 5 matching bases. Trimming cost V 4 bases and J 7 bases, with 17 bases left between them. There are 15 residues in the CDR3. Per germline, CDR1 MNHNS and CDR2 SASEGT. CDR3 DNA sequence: TGTGCCAGCAGTGCGCCAACAGGTTCGGAGCAGCCCCAGCATTTT. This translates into CASSAPTGSEQPQHF.

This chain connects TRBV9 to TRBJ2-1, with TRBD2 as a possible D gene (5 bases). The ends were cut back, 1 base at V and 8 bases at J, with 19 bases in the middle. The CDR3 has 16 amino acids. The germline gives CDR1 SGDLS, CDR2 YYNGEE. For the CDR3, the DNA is TGTGCCAGCAGCGTAAGAGGATGGATCGCGGGCGATGAGCAGTTCTTC. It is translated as CASSVRGWIAGDEQFF.

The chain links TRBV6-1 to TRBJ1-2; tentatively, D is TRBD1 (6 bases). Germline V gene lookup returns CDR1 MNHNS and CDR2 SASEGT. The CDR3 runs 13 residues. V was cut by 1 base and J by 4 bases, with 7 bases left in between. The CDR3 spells CASSEETGYGYTF. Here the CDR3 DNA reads TGTGCCAGCAGTGAAGAGACAGGCTATGGCTACACCTTC.

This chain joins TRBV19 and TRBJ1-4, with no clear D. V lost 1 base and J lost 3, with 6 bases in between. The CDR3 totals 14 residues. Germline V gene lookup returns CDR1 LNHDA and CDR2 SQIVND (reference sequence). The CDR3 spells CASSIAGANEKLFF. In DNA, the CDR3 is TGTGCCAGTAGTATAGCCGGGGCTAATGAAAAACTGTTTTTT.

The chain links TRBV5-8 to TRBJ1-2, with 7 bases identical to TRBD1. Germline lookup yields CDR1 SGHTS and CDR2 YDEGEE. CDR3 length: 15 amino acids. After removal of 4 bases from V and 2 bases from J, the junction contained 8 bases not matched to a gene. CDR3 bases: TGTGCCAGCAGCCTCGGACAGGCCCGAAACTATGGCTACACCTTC. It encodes CASSLGQARNYGYTF.

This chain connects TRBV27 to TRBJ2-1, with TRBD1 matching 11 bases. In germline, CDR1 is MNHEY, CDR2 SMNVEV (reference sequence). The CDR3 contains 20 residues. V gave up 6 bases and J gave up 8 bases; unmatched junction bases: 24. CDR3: CASRPSKWTGGVRVGYEQFF. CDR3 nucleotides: TGTGCCAGCAGGCCCTCCAAATGGACAGGGGGCGTGCGTGTTGGGTATGAGCAGTTCTTC.

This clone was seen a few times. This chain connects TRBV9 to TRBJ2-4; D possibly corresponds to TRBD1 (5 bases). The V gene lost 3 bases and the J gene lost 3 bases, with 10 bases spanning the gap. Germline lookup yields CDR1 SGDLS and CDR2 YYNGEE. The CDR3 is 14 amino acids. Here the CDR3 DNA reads TGTGCCAGCAGCGCCGTAGGGGACAAAAACATTCAGTACTTC. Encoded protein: CASSAVGDKNIQYF.

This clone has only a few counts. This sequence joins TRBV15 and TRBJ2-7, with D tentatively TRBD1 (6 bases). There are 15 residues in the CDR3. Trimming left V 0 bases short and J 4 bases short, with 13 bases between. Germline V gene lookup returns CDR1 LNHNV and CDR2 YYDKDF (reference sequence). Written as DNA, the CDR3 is TGTGCCACCAGCAGAGAGGGAAACAGGGCTTACGAGCAGTACTTC. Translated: CATSREGNRAYEQYF.

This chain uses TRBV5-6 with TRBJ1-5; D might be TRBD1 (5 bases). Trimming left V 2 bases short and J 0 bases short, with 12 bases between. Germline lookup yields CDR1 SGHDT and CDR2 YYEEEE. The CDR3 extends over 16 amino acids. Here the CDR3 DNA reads TGTGCCAGCAGCTTCAACGGGGGGGTTAGCAATCAGCCCCAGCATTTT. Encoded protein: CASSFNGGVSNQPQHF.

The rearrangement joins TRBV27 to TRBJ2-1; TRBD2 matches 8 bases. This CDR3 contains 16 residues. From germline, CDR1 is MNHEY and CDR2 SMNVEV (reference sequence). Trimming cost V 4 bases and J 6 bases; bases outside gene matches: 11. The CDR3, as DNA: TGTGCCAGCAGTTATACGAGGGGACTAGTCGCCAATGAGCAGTTCTTC. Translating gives CASSYTRGLVANEQFF.

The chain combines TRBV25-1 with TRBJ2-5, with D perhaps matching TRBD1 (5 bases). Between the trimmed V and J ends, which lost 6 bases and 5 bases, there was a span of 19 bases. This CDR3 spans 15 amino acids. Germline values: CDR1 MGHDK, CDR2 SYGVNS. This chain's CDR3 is CASSEPADTWETQYF. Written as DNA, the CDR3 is TGTGCCAGCAGCGAACCCGCGGACACGTGGGAGACCCAGTACTTC.

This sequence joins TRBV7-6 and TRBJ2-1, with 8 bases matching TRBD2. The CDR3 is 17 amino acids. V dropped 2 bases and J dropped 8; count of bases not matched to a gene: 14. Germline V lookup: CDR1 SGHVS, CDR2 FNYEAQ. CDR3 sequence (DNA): TGTGCCAGCAGCTTAACGGGGTCGGGAGGGCCGGGGGATGAGCAGTTCTTC. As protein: CASSLTGSGGPGDEQFF.

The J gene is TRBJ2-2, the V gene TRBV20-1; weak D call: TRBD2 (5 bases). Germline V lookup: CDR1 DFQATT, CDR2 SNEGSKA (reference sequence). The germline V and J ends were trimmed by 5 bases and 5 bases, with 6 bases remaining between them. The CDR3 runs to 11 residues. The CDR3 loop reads CSAEGTGELFF. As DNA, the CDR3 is TGCAGTGCTGAGGGAACCGGGGAGCTGTTTTTT.

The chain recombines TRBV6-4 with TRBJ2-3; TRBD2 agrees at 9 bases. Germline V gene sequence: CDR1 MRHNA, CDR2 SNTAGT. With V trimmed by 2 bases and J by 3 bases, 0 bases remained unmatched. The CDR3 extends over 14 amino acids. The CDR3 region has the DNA TGTGCCAGCAGTGACCTAGCGGGAACAGATACGCAGTATTTT. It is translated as CASSDLAGTDTQYF.

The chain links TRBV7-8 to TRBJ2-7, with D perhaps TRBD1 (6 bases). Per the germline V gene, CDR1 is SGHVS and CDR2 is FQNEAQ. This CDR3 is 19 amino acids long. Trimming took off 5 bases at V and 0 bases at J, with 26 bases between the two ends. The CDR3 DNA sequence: TGTGCCAGCAGCATATACAGGGTCCCTGCTAAAAAACACTCCTACGAGCAGTACTTC. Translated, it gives CASSIYRVPAKKHSYEQYF.

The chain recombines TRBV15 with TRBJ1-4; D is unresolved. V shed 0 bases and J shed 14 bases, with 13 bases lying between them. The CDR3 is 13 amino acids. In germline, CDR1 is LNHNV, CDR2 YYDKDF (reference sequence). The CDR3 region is CATSRDRDFRLFF. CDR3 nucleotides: TGTGCCACCAGCAGAGATCGTGACTTTAGGCTGTTTTTT. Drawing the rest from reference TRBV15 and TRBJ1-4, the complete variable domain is DAMVIQNPRYQVTQFGKPVTLSCSQTLNHNVMYWYQQKSSQAPKLLFHYYDKDFNNEADTPDNFQSRRPNTSFCFLDIRSPGLGDTAMYLCATSRDRDFRLFFGSGTQLSVL.

In DNA, the CDR3 is TGCGCCAGCAGCACAAACCGGGAGGGTCGGCAGTTCTTC. Amino acids: CASSTNREGRQFF. The chain combines TRBV5-1 with TRBJ2-1, with 8 positions matching TRBD2. J was trimmed by 12 bases and V by 4 bases; bases with no gene match: 9. Germline CDR1 is SGHRS and CDR2 is YFSETQ. The length of the CDR3 is 13 residues.

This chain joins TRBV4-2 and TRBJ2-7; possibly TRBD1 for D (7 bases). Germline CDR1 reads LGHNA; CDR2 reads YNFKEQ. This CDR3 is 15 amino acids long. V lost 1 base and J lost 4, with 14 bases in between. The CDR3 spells CASSQVAGQTYEQYF. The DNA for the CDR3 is TGTGCCAGCAGCCAAGTGGCGGGACAGACTTACGAGCAGTACTTC.